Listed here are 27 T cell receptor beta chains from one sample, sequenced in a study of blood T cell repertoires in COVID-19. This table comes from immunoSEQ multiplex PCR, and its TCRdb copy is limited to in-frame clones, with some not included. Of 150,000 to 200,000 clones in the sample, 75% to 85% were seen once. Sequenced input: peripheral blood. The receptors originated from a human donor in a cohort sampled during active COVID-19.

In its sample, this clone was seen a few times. This CDR3 reads CASTDTEGYNSPLHF. In nucleotides, the CDR3 is TGTGCCAGCACTGACACGGAAGGATATAATTCACCCCTCCACTTT. The rearrangement uses TRBV7-8 and TRBJ1-6; unclear D gene. Looked up from germline, CDR1 is SGHVS and CDR2 is FQNEAQ. The CDR3 extends over 15 amino acids. The V gene lost 7 bases and the J gene lost 4 bases, with 14 bases spanning the gap.

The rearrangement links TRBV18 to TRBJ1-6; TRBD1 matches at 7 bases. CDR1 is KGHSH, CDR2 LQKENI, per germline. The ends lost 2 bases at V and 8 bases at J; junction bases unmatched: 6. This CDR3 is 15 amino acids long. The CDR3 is CASSPDRQGYSPLHF. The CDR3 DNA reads TGTGCCAGCTCACCAGACAGACAGGGATATTCACCCCTCCACTTT.

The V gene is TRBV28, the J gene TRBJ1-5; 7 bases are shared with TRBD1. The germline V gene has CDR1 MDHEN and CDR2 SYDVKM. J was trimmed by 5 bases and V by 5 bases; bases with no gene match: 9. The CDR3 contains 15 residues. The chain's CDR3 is CASSGLTGTHQPQHF. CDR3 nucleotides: TGTGCCAGCAGTGGCCTGACAGGGACCCATCAGCCCCAGCATTTT.

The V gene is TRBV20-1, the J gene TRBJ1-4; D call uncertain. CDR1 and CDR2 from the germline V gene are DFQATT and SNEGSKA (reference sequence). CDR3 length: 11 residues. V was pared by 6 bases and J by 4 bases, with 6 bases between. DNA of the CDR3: TGCAGTGCAGCCTTTAATGAAAAACTGTTTTTT. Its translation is CSAAFNEKLFF.

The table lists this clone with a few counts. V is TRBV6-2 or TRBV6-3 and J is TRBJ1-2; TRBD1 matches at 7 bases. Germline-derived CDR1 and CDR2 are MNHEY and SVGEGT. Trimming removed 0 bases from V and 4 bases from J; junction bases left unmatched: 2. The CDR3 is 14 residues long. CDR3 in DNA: TGTGCCAGCAGTTACTCTGGACAGGTCTATGGCTACACCTTC. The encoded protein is CASSYSGQVYGYTF.

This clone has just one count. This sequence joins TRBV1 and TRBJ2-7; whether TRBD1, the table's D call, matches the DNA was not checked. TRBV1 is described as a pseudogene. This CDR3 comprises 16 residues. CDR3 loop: CTSSQRQVWPPYEQYF. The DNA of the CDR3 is TGCACCAGCAGCCAGAGACAGGTTTGGCCTCCCTACGAGCAGTACTTC.

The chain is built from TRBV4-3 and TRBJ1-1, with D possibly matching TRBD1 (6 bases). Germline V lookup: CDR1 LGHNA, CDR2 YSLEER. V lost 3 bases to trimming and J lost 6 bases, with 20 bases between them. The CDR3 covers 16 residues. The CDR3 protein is CASSHKKGGGGSEAFF. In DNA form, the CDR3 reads TGCGCCAGCAGCCACAAGAAAGGGGGGGGTGGGTCTGAAGCTTTCTTT.

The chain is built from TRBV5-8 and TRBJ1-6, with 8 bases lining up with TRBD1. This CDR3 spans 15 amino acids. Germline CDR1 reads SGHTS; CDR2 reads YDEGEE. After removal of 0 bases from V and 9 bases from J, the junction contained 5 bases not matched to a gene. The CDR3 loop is CASSLVGQGFSPLHF. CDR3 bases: TGTGCCAGCAGCTTGGTTGGACAGGGCTTTTCACCCCTCCACTTT. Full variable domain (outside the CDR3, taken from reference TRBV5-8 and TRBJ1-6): EAGVTQSPTHLIKTRGQQATLRCSPISGHTSVYWYQQALGLGLQFLLWYDEGEERNRGNFPPRFSGRQFPNYSSELNVNALELEDSALYLCASSLVGQGFSPLHFGNGTRLTVT.

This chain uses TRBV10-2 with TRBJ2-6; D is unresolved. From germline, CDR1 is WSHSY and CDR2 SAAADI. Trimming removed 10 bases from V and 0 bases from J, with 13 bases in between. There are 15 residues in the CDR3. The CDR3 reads CATSQTHSGANVLTF. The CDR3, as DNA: TGCGCCACCTCACAGACACACTCTGGGGCCAACGTCCTGACTTTC.

CDR3 loop: CASSPPGAIAQYF. In nucleotides, the CDR3 is TGTGCCAGCAGCCCCCCAGGTGCGATTGCGCAGTATTTT. V usage is TRBV9 and J usage is TRBJ2-3; D gene unclear. The V gene lost 4 bases and the J gene lost 10 bases, with 16 bases spanning the gap. The CDR3 covers 13 residues. The germline V gene has CDR1 SGDLS and CDR2 YYNGEE.

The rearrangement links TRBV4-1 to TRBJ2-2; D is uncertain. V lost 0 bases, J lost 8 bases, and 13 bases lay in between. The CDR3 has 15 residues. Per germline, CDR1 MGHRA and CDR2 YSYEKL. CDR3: CASSQDSYLRGELFF. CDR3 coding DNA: TGCGCCAGCAGCCAAGATTCCTACTTACGGGGGGAGCTGTTTTTT.

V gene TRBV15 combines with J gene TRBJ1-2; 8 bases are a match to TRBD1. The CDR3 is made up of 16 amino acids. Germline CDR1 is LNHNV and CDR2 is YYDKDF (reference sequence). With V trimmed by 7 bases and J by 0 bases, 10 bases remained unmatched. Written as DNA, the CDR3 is TGTGCCACCACCGCAGGGGGCAAAGGGACTAACTATGGCTACACCTTC. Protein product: CATTAGGKGTNYGYTF.

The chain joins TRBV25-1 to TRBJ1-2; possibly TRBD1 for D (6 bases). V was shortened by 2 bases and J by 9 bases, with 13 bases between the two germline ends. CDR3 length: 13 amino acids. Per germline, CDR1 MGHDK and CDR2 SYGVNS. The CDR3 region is CASSEQTGTSYTF. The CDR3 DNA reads TGTGCCAGCAGTGAACAAACAGGGACTAGCTACACCTTC.

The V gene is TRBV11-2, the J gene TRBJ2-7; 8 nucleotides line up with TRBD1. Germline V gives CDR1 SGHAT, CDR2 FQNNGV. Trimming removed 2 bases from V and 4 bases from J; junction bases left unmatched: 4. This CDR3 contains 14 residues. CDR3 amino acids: CASSLLQGGYEQYF. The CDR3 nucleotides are TGTGCCAGCAGCTTACTACAGGGGGGTTACGAGCAGTACTTC.

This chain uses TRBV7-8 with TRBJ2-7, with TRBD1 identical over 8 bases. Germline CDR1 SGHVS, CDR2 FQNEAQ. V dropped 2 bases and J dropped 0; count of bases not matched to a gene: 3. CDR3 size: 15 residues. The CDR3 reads CASSLNDRGSYEQYF. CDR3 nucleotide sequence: TGTGCCAGCAGCTTAAATGACAGGGGCTCCTACGAGCAGTACTTC.

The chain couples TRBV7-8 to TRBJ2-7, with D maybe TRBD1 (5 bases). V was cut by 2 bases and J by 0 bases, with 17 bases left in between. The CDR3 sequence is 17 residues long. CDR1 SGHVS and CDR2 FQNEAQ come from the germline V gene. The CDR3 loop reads CASSLKARERASYEQYF. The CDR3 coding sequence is TGTGCCAGCAGCTTAAAGGCCAGGGAAAGGGCCTCCTACGAGCAGTACTTC.

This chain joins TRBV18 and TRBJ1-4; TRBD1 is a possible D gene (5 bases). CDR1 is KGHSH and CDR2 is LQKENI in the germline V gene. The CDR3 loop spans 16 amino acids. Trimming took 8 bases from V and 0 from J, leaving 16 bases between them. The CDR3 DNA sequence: TGTGCCAGCCGAAACCTGGGGCAAGCAACTAATGAAAAACTGTTTTTT. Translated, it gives CASRNLGQATNEKLFF.

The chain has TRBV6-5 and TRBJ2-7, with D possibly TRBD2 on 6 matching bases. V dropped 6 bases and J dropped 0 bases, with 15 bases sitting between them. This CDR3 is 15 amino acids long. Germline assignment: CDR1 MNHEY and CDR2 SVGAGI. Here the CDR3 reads CASSPAYGGSYEQYF. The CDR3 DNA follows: TGTGCCAGCAGCCCCGCCTACGGGGGCTCCTACGAGCAGTACTTC.

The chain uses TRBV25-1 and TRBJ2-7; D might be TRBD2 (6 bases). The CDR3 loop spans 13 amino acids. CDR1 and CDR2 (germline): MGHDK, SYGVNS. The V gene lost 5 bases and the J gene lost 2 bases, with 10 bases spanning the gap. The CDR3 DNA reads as TGTGCCAGCAGTTGGAGGGGCCCCTACGAGCAGTACTTC. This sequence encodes CASSWRGPYEQYF.

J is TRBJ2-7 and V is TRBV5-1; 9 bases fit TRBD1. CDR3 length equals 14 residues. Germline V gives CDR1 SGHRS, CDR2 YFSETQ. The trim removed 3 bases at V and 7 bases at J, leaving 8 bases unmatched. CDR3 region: CASSSRQGGNEQYF. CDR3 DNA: TGCGCCAGCAGCTCCCGACAGGGGGGGAATGAGCAGTACTTC.

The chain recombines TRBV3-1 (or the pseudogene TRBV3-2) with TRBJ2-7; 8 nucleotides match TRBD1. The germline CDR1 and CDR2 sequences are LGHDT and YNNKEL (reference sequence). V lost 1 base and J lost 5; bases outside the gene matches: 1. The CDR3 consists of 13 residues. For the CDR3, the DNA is TGTGCCAGCAGCCAAGGGACAGGGAACGAGCAGTACTTC. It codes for CASSQGTGNEQYF.

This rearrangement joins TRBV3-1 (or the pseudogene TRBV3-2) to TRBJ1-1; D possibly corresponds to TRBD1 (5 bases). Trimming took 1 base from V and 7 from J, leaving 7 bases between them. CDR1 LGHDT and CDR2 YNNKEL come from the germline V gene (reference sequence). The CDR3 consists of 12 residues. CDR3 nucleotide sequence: TGTGCCAGCAGCCAAGGAGACAGTGAAGCTTTCTTT. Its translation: CASSQGDSEAFF.

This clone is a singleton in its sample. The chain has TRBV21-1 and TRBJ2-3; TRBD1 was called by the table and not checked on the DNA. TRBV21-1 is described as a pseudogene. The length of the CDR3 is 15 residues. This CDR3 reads CASSAPGTALDTQYF. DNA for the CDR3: TGTGCCAGCAGCGCCCCCGGGACAGCTTTAGATACGCAGTATTTT.

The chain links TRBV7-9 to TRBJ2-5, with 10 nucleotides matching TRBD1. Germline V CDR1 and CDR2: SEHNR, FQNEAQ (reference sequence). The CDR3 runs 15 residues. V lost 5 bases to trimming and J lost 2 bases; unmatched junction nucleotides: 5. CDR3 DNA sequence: TGTGCCAGCAGCCCCCGGGACAGGGGACAAGAGACCCAGTACTTC. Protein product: CASSPRDRGQETQYF.

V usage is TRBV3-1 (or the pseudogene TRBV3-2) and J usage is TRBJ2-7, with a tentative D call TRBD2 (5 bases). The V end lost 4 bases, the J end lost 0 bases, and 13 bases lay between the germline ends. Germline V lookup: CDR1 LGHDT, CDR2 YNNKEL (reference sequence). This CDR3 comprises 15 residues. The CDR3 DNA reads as TGTGCCAGCAGCCCTGCTGGGAGCCCCTCCTACGAGCAGTACTTC. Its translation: CASSPAGSPSYEQYF.

DNA of the CDR3: TGCGCCAGCAGCTCCCGGACAGGGGGCTACGAGCAGTACTTC. It translates to CASSSRTGGYEQYF. V is TRBV5-1 and J is TRBJ2-7; 10 nucleotides match TRBD1. Trimming removed 3 bases from V and 3 bases from J; junction bases left unmatched: 3. Germline assignment: CDR1 SGHRS and CDR2 YFSETQ. The CDR3 loop spans 14 amino acids.

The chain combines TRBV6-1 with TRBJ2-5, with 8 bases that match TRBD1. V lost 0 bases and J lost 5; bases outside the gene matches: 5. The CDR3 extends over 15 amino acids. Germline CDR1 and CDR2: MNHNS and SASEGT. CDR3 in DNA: TGTGCCAGCAGTGAAGCGACAGGGGCCGGGGAGACCCAGTACTTC. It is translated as CASSEATGAGETQYF.